The 30 T cell receptor beta chains listed next were all sequenced from one sample in a study of OX40 agonist ivuxolimab in advanced cancers. TCRdb keeps only in-frame clones here, not all; method: immunoSEQ multiplex PCR. The sample contains 65,000 to 85,000 clones, 80% to 95% of which appear only once. Sample: CD4+ or CD8+ T cells sorted from blood, taken in a trial of the OX40 agonist ivuxolimab. These receptors were obtained from an adult with an advanced solid tumor such as melanoma, head and neck, liver or kidney cancer.

The CDR3 sequence: CASSPGILASTDTQYF. The CDR3 nucleotides read TGTGCCAGCAGTCCCGGGATCCTAGCTAGCACAGATACGCAGTATTTT. This chain connects TRBV27 to TRBJ2-3; tentatively, D is TRBD2 (5 bases). Trimming removed 5 bases at V and 0 bases at J, with 15 bases between. Looked up from germline, CDR1 is MNHEY and CDR2 is SMNVEV (reference sequence). The CDR3 is 16 amino acids.

The chain joins TRBV27 to TRBJ1-2; D is ambiguous. CDR3 length equals 16 residues. Between the trimmed V and J ends, which lost 2 bases and 0 bases, there was a span of 13 bases. From germline, CDR1 is MNHEY and CDR2 SMNVEV (reference sequence). The CDR3 DNA follows: TGTGCCAGCAGTTTACTGGCCGGAGCAACTAACTATGGCTACACCTTC. This sequence encodes CASSLLAGATNYGYTF.

This sequence joins TRBV11-2 and TRBJ2-7, with D possibly matching TRBD2 (6 bases). V lost 3 bases and J 1 base, leaving 7 bases between the germline ends. Germline V CDR1 and CDR2: SGHAT, FQNNGV. The CDR3 loop spans 13 amino acids. The CDR3 loop reads CASSLDYSYEQYF. Here the CDR3 DNA reads TGTGCCAGCAGCTTGGACTATTCCTACGAGCAGTACTTC. The variable domain in full, completed from reference TRBV11-2 and TRBJ2-7, reads EAGVAQSPRYKIIEKRQSVAFWCNPISGHATLYWYQQILGQGPKLLIQFQNNGVVDDSQLPKDRFSAERLKGVDSTLKIQPAKLEDSAVYLCASSLDYSYEQYFGPGTRLTVT.

V gene TRBV5-6 combines with J gene TRBJ1-3; D uncertain. V was trimmed by 4 bases and J by 1 base, leaving 6 bases between them. The CDR3 totals 13 residues. Germline CDR1 is SGHDT and CDR2 is YYEEEE. The CDR3 DNA reads TGTGCCAGCAGCATGGGGTCTGGAAACACCATATATTTT. Protein sequence: CASSMGSGNTIYF.

V is TRBV29-1 and J is TRBJ2-6; D is uncertain. Looked up from germline, CDR1 is SQVTM and CDR2 is ANQGSEA. The CDR3 contains 13 residues. V was cut by 5 bases and J by 1 base, with 6 bases left in between. The CDR3: CSVPLSGANVLTF. The CDR3 region has the DNA TGCAGCGTTCCCCTATCTGGGGCCAACGTCCTGACTTTC.

The count of this clone is one. This chain connects TRBV11-2 to TRBJ2-5, with 12 bases identical to TRBD1. The CDR3 totals 16 residues. The ends lost 4 bases at V and 3 bases at J; junction bases unmatched: 6. CDR1 is SGHAT and CDR2 is FQNNGV in the germline V gene. CDR3 in DNA: TGTGCCAGCAGCTCCACCGGGACAGGGGGCGAAGAGACCCAGTACTTC. It codes for CASSSTGTGGEETQYF.

The chain uses TRBV6-5 and TRBJ1-2, with D uncertain. Trimming stripped 2 bases from V and 6 bases from J, with 19 bases between. Germline V lookup: CDR1 MNHEY, CDR2 SVGAGI. CDR3 length: 16 amino acids. The CDR3: CASSYLPPGETHGYTF. The CDR3 DNA is TGTGCCAGCAGTTACCTCCCGCCAGGAGAAACTCATGGCTACACCTTC.

The chain carries TRBV6-6 and TRBJ1-6; 7 nucleotides match TRBD1. V trimming: 2 bases; J trimming: 4 bases; junction bases outside the gene matches: 5. Germline V gene lookup returns CDR1 MNHNY and CDR2 SVGAGI (reference sequence). The CDR3 totals 16 residues. The CDR3 DNA is TGTGCCAGCAGTTACGAGGGGGCCATATATAATTCACCCCTCCACTTT. Protein product: CASSYEGAIYNSPLHF.

This chain uses TRBV27 with TRBJ1-2; D gene uncertain. The CDR3 is 16 amino acids. V was trimmed by 2 bases and J by 3 bases, leaving 16 bases between them. The germline gives CDR1 MNHEY, CDR2 SMNVEV (reference sequence). For the CDR3, the DNA is TGTGCCAGCAGTTTAAGTGGCGTCCGTAACGACTATGGCTACACCTTC. Translation gives CASSLSGVRNDYGYTF.

The chain employs TRBV30 and TRBJ2-7, with D unresolved. The CDR3 totals 13 residues. Trimming pared 0 bases from V and 7 bases from J, leaving 13 bases between. The germline V gene encodes CDR1 GTSNPN and CDR2 SVGIG (reference sequence). The CDR3: CAWSVQTPWEQYF. In nucleotides, the CDR3 is TGTGCCTGGAGTGTACAGACCCCTTGGGAGCAGTACTTC.

This chain links TRBV13 with TRBJ1-1; unclear D gene. The germline V and J ends were trimmed by 3 bases and 0 bases, with 14 bases remaining between them. Germline CDR1 is PRHDT and CDR2 is FYEKMQ (reference sequence). The CDR3 is 16 residues long. CDR3 nucleotide sequence: TGTGCCAGCAGCTTCCCCACGGACGGATTGAACACTGAAGCTTTCTTT. It specifies CASSFPTDGLNTEAFF.

The genes are TRBV9 and TRBJ1-2; TRBD1 matches at 7 bases. V lost 2 bases and J lost 0; bases outside the gene matches: 4. The CDR3 consists of 15 residues. The germline V gene has CDR1 SGDLS and CDR2 YYNGEE. The CDR3 DNA sequence: TGTGCCAGCAGCGTTACAGGGGCTCCTAACTATGGCTACACCTTC. It is translated as CASSVTGAPNYGYTF.

The CDR3 sequence is CSVEEPDPGQGSYGYTF. Here the CDR3 DNA reads TGCAGCGTTGAAGAACCGGATCCGGGACAGGGATCCTATGGCTACACCTTC. The V call is TRBV29-1, the J call TRBJ1-2; 9 bases align to TRBD1. The ends lost 0 bases at V and 4 bases at J; junction bases unmatched: 12. The CDR3 sequence is 17 residues long. Per germline, CDR1 SQVTM and CDR2 ANQGSEA.

The genes are TRBV6-5 and TRBJ2-7, with a possible D match to TRBD1 (5 bases). This CDR3 spans 14 amino acids. Germline V gene sequence: CDR1 MNHEY, CDR2 SVGAGI. Trimming removed 3 bases at V and 3 bases at J, with 12 bases between. The chain's CDR3 is CASSYNPDNYEQYF. The CDR3 DNA is TGTGCCAGCAGTTATAATCCGGACAACTACGAGCAGTACTTC.

J is TRBJ2-2 and V is TRBV6-4, with 8 bases lining up with TRBD1. From germline, CDR1 is MRHNA and CDR2 SNTAGT. Trimming took 2 bases from V and 1 from J; bases not matched to a gene: 0. CDR3 length equals 15 residues. CDR3 DNA: TGTGCCAGCAGTGACGGGACAGGGAACACCGGGGAGCTGTTTTTT. Translating gives CASSDGTGNTGELFF.

The rearrangement links TRBV7-6 to TRBJ2-7; D ambiguous. The CDR3 covers 15 residues. Trimming stripped 1 base from V and 1 base from J, with 11 bases between. Germline-derived CDR1 and CDR2 are SGHVS and FNYEAQ. This CDR3 is CASSLGLGNSYEQYF. In DNA, the CDR3 is TGTGCCAGCAGCTTAGGGCTGGGGAATTCCTACGAGCAGTACTTC.

The chain couples TRBV21-1 to TRBJ2-4. TRBV21-1 represents a pseudogene. The CDR3 has 19 amino acids. CDR3 DNA sequence: TGTGCCAGCAGCAAAGGTAGTGTGCAGGGACGGCTTTCCAAAAACATTCAGTACTTC. The encoded protein is CASSKGSVQGRLSKNIQYF.

The V gene is TRBV28, the J gene TRBJ1-5; no clear D. Germline CDR1 reads MDHEN; CDR2 reads SYDVKM. With 3 bases removed from V and 3 bases from J, the gap between germline ends came to 15 bases. The CDR3 spans 16 residues. The CDR3 sequence: CASSFFRTEVNQPQHF. DNA of the CDR3: TGTGCCAGCAGTTTTTTCCGGACTGAAGTCAATCAGCCCCAGCATTTT.

V and J are TRBV15 and TRBJ2-7; the match to TRBD1 covers 9 bases. The germline V gene has CDR1 LNHNV and CDR2 YYDKDF (reference sequence). This CDR3 has 15 residues. V trimming: 5 bases; J trimming: 0 bases; junction bases outside the gene matches: 5. CDR3 nucleotides: TGTGCCACCAGCGCCCGACAGGGGGTCTCCTACGAGCAGTACTTC. This encodes CATSARQGVSYEQYF.

This clone was seen once. The gene calls are TRBV5-4 and TRBJ2-5; D not resolved. This CDR3 is 16 amino acids long. Per germline, CDR1 SGHNT and CDR2 YYREEE (reference sequence). V was pared by 5 bases and J by 3 bases, with 20 bases between. The CDR3 here is CASRPDPGSVKETQYF. The CDR3 nucleotides read TGTGCCAGCAGGCCAGACCCCGGATCTGTTAAAGAGACCCAGTACTTC.

V gene TRBV7-2 combines with J gene TRBJ2-7, with TRBD2 matching 13 bases. This CDR3 comprises 18 residues. The J segment lost 6 bases and the V segment lost 8 bases, leaving 19 bases of the junction unmatched. Germline CDR1 is SGHTA and CDR2 is FQGNSA. CDR3 bases: TGTGCCAGCGGGTATTTCTCGGGACTAGCGGGGTCACTGGCCGAGCAGTACTTC. Translated: CASGYFSGLAGSLAEQYF. Filled out from reference TRBV7-2 and TRBJ2-7, the complete variable domain reads GAGVSQSPSNKVTEKGKDVELRCDPISGHTALYWYRQSLGQGLEFLIYFQGNSAPDKSGLPSDRFSAERTGGSVSTLTIQRTQQEDSAVYLCASGYFSGLAGSLAEQYFGPGTRLTVT.

This chain uses TRBV6-5 with TRBJ1-6; weak D call: TRBD1 (5 bases). Trimming removed 0 bases from V and 11 bases from J, with 14 bases in between. CDR3 size: 15 residues. Germline assignment: CDR1 MNHEY and CDR2 SVGAGI. CDR3 sequence (DNA): TGTGCCAGCAGTTACTCGGCAGGGCAACTCCCACCCCTCCACTTT. Protein product: CASSYSAGQLPPLHF.

The V and J genes are TRBV9 and TRBJ2-7, with no clear D. CDR1 and CDR2 from the germline V gene are SGDLS and YYNGEE. Trimming stripped 4 bases from V and 2 bases from J, with 16 bases between. This CDR3 is built from 15 residues. The CDR3 nucleotides are TGTGCCAGCAGCTTAAAAGGCGAGAGCACCTACGAGCAGTACTTC. This codes for CASSLKGESTYEQYF.

The chain has TRBV15 and TRBJ1-1; D ambiguous. The CDR3 spans 13 residues. V lost 5 bases and J 0 bases, leaving 7 bases between the germline ends. Germline V CDR1 and CDR2: LNHNV, YYDKDF (reference sequence). The CDR3: CATSVPMNTEAFF. Written as DNA, the CDR3 is TGTGCCACCAGCGTACCTATGAACACTGAAGCTTTCTTT.

This chain connects TRBV15 to TRBJ2-3; D not resolved. CDR1 and CDR2 (germline): LNHNV, YYDKDF (reference sequence). This CDR3 contains 15 residues. The V end lost 0 bases, the J end lost 6 bases, and 13 bases lay between the germline ends. CDR3 sequence reads: CATSRDSPGWDTQYF. The CDR3 DNA is TGTGCCACCAGCAGAGATTCCCCGGGTTGGGATACGCAGTATTTT.

V gene TRBV7-3 combines with J gene TRBJ1-1, with D maybe TRBD1 (5 bases). Per the germline V gene, CDR1 is SGHTA and CDR2 is FQGTGA. Trimming removed 5 bases at V and 5 bases at J, with 12 bases between. The CDR3 is 13 residues long. For the CDR3, the DNA is TGTGCCAGCAGCAGCGGACATTTGACTGAAGCTTTCTTT. This gives the protein CASSSGHLTEAFF.

This clone came up once. The chain links TRBV7-9 to TRBJ1-4; 7 nucleotides match TRBD1. CDR1 and CDR2 (germline): SEHNR, FQNEAQ (reference sequence). This CDR3 has 15 residues. V lost 5 bases, J lost 2 bases, and 5 bases stayed unmatched. The CDR3 nucleotides read TGTGCCAGCAGCCTACCGGGACAGACTAATGAAAAACTGTTTTTT. Its protein product is CASSLPGQTNEKLFF.

The CDR3 is CASSFGQGLYEQYF. Written as DNA, the CDR3 is TGTGCCAGCAGCTTCGGCCAGGGGCTCTACGAGCAGTACTTC. The chain employs TRBV5-4 and TRBJ2-7; tentative D call: TRBD1 (6 bases). Germline V CDR1 and CDR2: SGHNT, YYREEE (reference sequence). The CDR3 length is 14 residues. Trimming shortened V by 2 bases and J by 3 bases, and 12 bases separated the two germline ends.

The rearrangement uses TRBV6-5 and TRBJ2-5, with D maybe TRBD2 (6 bases). Judging by the DNA end, TRBJ2-7 fits better; the J call may be wrong. Germline V gene sequence: CDR1 MNHEY, CDR2 SVGAGI. The CDR3 spans 14 residues. The CDR3 reads CASSYSEEGIEQYF. The DNA of the CDR3 is TGTGCCAGCAGTTACTCGGAGGAGGGGATCGAGCAGTACTTC.

This sequence joins TRBV18 and TRBJ1-5, with no clear D. V lost 3 bases and J 8 bases, leaving 14 bases between the germline ends. CDR3 length equals 14 residues. CDR1 and CDR2 from the germline V gene are KGHSH and LQKENI. CDR3 residues: CASSPREGFEPQHF. The DNA of the CDR3 is TGTGCCAGCTCACCCCGGGAGGGTTTTGAGCCCCAGCATTTT.